This TCR beta chain was profiled in a study of T cells in Graves' hyperthyroidism and ophthalmopathy. Study outcomes and limitations: Using 13 V-J features, a model discriminated ophthalmopathy from stable hyperthyroidism.

Blood from later-ophthalmopathy patients was taken at first hyperthyroidism diagnosis. This clonotype was observed a handful of times. Antigen unknown. RNA transcripts provided the source from which TCR beta CDR3 regions were amplified. A set of HTBI primers served as the primers for a first-round RT-PCR of the TCR CDR3. TCRdb reanalysed the multiplex PCR reads using MiXCR and keeps one entry per CDR3 protein. The sample holds 550,000 to 650,000 distinct CDR3 sequences, more than 11% seen once. V gave up 5 bases and J gave up 3 bases; unmatched junction bases: 9. This CDR3 is built from 15 residues. Germline lookup yields CDR1 DFQATT and CDR2 SNEGSKA (reference sequence).

The sequence came from a woman aged 25 to 39 with Graves' hyperthyroidism that later progressed to Graves' ophthalmopathy. The sequenced sample consisted of blood. The chain recombines TRBV20-1 with TRBJ2-1, with 8 bases identical to TRBD2. The CDR3 sequence is CSASGTRVFYNEQFF. Here the CDR3 DNA reads TGCAGTGCTTCCGGGACTAGAGTTTTCTACAATGAGCAGTTCTTC.